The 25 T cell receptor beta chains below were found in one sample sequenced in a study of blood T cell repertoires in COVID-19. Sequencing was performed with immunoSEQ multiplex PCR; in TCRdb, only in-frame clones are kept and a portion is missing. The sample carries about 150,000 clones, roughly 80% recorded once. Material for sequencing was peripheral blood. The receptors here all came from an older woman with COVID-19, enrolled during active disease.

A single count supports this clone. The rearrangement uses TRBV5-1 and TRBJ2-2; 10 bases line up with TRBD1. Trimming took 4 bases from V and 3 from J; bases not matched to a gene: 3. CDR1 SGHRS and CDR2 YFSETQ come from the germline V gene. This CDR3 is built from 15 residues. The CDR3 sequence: CASSETGGDTGELFF. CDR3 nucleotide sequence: TGCGCCAGCAGCGAGACAGGGGGCGACACCGGGGAGCTGTTTTTT.

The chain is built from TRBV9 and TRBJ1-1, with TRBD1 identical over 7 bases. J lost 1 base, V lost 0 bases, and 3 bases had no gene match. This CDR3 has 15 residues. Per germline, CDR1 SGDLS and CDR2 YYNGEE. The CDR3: CASSVEGDRNTEAFF. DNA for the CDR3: TGTGCCAGCAGCGTAGAAGGGGACAGGAACACTGAAGCTTTCTTT.

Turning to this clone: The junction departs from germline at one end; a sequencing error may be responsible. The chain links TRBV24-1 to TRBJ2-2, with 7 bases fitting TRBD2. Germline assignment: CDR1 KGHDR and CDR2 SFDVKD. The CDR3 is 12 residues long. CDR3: CATSDPLGGVIF. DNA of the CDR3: TGTGCCACCAGTGATCCCCTTGGGGGGGTGATTTTT.

DNA of the CDR3: TGTGCCACCTGGACTAGCGGGGGTGGCGGGGAGCTGTTTTTT. It translates to CATWTSGGGGELFF. The chain recombines TRBV2 with TRBJ2-2, with 13 positions matching TRBD2. The germline gives CDR1 SNHLY, CDR2 FYNNEI. This CDR3 spans 14 amino acids. With 10 bases clipped from V and 7 bases from J, the junction kept 6 bases outside the gene matches.

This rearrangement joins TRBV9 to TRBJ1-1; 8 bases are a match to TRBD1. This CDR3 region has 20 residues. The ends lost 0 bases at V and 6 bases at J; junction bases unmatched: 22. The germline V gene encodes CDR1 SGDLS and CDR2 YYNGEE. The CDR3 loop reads CASSVVLEDGTGGVLAEAFF. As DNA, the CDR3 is TGTGCCAGCAGCGTAGTTCTCGAGGACGGGACAGGAGGGGTATTAGCTGAAGCTTTCTTT. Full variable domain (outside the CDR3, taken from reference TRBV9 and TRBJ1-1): DSGVTQTPKHLITATGQRVTLRCSPRSGDLSVYWYQQSLDQGLQFLIQYYNGEERAKGNILERFSAQQFPDLHSELNLSSLELGDSALYFCASSVVLEDGTGGVLAEAFFGQGTRLTVV.

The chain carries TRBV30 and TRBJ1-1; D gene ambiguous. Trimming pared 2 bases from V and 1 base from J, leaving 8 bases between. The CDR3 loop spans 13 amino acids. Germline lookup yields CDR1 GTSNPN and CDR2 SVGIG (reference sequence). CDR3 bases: TGTGCCTGGAGTCGACTACAGAACACTGAAGCTTTCTTT. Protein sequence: CAWSRLQNTEAFF.

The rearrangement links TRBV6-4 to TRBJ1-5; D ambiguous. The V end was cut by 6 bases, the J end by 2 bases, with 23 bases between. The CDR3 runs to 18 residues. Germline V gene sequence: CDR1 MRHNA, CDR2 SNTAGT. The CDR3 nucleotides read TGTGCCAGCAGCACCGGGAATCAGAAACAAAGTGGCAATCAGCCCCAGCATTTT. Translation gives CASSTGNQKQSGNQPQHF.

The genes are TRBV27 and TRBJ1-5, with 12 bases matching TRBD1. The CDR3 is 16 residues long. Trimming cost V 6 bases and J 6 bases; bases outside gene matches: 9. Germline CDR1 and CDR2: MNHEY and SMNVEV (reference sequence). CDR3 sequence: CASRPAGTGGGQPQHF. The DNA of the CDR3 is TGTGCCAGCAGACCGGCCGGGACAGGGGGCGGTCAGCCCCAGCATTTT.

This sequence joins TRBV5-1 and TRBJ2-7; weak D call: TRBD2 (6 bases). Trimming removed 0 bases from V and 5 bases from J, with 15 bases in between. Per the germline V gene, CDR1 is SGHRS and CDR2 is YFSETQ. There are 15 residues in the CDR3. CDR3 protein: CASSLVLGREDEQYF. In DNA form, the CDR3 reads TGCGCCAGCAGCTTGGTGTTGGGGCGGGAAGACGAGCAGTACTTC.

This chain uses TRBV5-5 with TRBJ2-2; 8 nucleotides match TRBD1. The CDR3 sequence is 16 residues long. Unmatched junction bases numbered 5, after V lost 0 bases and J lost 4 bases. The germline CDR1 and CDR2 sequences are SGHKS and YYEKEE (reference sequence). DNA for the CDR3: TGTGCCAGCAGCTTGGGGACAGGGAGATCCACCGGGGAGCTGTTTTTT. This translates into CASSLGTGRSTGELFF.

The CDR3 reads CASSASGGLDTQYF. The CDR3 DNA reads as TGTGCCAGCAGCGCTAGCGGGGGGTTGGATACGCAGTATTTT. The chain has TRBV9 and TRBJ2-3; the match to TRBD2 covers 11 bases. Germline-derived CDR1 and CDR2 are SGDLS and YYNGEE. Unmatched junction bases numbered 3, after V lost 3 bases and J lost 6 bases. The CDR3 runs 14 residues.

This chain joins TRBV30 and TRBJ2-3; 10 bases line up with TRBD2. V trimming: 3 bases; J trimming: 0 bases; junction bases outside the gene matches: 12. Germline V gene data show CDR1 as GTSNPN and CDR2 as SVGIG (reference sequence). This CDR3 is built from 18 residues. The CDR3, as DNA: TGTGCCTGGAGCTTGCCTAGCGGGGGACCTTATAGCACAGATACGCAGTATTTT. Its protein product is CAWSLPSGGPYSTDTQYF.

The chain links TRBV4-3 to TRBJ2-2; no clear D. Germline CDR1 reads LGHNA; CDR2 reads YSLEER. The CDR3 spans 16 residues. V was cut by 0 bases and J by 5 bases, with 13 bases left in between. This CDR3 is CASSQDRNDRTGELFF. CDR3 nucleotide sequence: TGCGCCAGCAGCCAAGATCGTAATGATCGGACCGGGGAGCTGTTTTTT.

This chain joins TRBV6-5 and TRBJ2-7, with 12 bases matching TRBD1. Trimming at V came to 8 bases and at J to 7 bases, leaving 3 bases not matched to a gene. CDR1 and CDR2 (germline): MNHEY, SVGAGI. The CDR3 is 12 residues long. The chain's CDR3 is CASGTGGKEQYF. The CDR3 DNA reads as TGTGCCAGCGGGACAGGGGGCAAGGAGCAGTACTTC.

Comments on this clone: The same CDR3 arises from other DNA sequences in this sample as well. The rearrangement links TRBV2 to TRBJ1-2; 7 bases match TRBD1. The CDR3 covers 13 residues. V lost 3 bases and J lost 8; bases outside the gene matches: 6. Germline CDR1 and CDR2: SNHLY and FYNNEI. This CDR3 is CASSEGQGGGYTF. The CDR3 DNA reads TGTGCCAGCAGTGAGGGCCAGGGGGGAGGCTACACCTTC.

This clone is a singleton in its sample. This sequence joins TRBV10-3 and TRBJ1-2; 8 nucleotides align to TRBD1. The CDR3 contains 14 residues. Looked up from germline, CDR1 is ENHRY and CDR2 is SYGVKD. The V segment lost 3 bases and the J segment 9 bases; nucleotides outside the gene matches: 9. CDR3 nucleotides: TGTGCCATCAGTGAAGTTGGGGACAGGTTGAGCTACACCTTC. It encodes CAISEVGDRLSYTF.

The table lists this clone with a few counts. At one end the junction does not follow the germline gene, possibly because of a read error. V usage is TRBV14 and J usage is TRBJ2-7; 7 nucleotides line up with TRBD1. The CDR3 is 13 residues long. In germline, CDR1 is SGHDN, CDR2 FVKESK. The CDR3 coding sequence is TGTGCCAGCAGGCAAGGGGGCCTCTACGAGCAGTACTTC. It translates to CASRQGGLYEQYF.

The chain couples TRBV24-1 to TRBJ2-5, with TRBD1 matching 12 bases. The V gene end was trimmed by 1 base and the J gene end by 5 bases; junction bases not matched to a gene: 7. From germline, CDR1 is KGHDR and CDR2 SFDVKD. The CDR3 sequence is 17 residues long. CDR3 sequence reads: CATSDFIGDRGRETQYF. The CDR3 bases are TGTGCCACCAGTGATTTTATCGGGGACAGGGGGCGGGAGACCCAGTACTTC.

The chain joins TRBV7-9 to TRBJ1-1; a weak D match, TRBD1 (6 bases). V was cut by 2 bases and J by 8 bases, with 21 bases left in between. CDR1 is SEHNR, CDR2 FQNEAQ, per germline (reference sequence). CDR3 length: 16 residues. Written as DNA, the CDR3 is TGTGCCAGCAGCTTACCTGGCAGGGGACATATCCTAGAAGCTTTCTTT. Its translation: CASSLPGRGHILEAFF. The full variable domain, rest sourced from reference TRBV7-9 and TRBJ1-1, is DTGVSQNPRHKITKRGQNVTFRCDPISEHNRLYWYRQTLGQGPEFLTYFQNEAQLEKSRLLSDRFSAERPKGSFSTLEIQRTEQGDSAMYLCASSLPGRGHILEAFFGQGTRLTVV.

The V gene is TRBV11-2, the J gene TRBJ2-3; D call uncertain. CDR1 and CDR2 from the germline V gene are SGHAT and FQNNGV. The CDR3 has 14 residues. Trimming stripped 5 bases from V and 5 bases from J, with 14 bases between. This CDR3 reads CASSRPLGQDTQYF. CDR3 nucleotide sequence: TGTGCCAGCAGCCGCCCTCTTGGCCAAGATACGCAGTATTTT.

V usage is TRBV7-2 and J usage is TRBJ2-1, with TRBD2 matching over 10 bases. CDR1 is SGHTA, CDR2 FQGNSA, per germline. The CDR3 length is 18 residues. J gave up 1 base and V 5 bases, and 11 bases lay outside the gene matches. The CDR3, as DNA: TGTGCCAGCAGCCCCAACAGCGGGGGGGCTTTTTCCTACAATGAGCAGTTCTTC. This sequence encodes CASSPNSGGAFSYNEQFF.

The CDR3, as DNA: TGTGCCAGCAGTGAATATGGGGCAGGGAGGATGGACACCATATATTTT. This encodes CASSEYGAGRMDTIYF. The rearrangement links TRBV25-1 to TRBJ1-3, with a possible D match to TRBD1 (5 bases). The V end was cut by 0 bases, the J end by 8 bases, with 17 bases between. Per germline, CDR1 MGHDK and CDR2 SYGVNS. This CDR3 region has 16 residues.

In DNA form, the CDR3 reads TGCGCCAGCAGCCTGGAGGGGACAGGGAATTCACCCCTCCACTTT. Encoded protein: CASSLEGTGNSPLHF. The rearrangement joins TRBV5-1 to TRBJ1-6; 9 nucleotides align to TRBD1. V lost 4 bases, J lost 7 bases, and 6 bases stayed unmatched. The CDR3 contains 15 residues. The V gene's germline CDR1 is SGHRS and CDR2 YFSETQ.

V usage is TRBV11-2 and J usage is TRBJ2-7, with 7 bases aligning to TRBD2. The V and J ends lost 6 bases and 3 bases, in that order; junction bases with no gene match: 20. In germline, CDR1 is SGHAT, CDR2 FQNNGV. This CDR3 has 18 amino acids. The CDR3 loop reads CASSTLVTRPSGSYEQYF. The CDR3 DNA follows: TGTGCCAGCAGTACCCTAGTTACACGACCTAGCGGAAGCTACGAGCAGTACTTC.

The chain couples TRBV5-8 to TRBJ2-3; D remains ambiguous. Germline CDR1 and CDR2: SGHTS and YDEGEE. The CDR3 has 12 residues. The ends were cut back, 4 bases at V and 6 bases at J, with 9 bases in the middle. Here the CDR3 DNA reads TGTGCCAGCAGCCCCCTCAGGGATACGCAGTATTTT. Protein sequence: CASSPLRDTQYF.